This T cell receptor (beta chain) was sequenced for a study of early T cells in non-severe SARS-CoV-2 infection. For the study at large: Sequencing targeted bulk RNA from unsorted whole blood, leaving chains unpaired.

One entry per CDR3 protein results from TCRdb running MiXCR on the 5' RACE reads. The sample contains 40,000 to 60,000 distinct CDR3 sequences, approximately 4.1% of which appear only once. Trimming left V 0 bases short and J 4 bases short, with 10 bases between. Germline V CDR1 and CDR2: SGHRS, YFSETQ. This CDR3 comprises 14 residues. This clonotype was counted at least ten times. Sequences were obtained from whole blood. The receptor's source is an adult who was a healthcare worker with PCR-confirmed SARS-CoV-2 infection or an uninfected control (not recorded which). The chain links TRBV5-1 to TRBJ1-1, with D maybe TRBD1 (5 bases). CDR3 in amino acids: CASSLEGMGTEAFF. CDR3 bases: TGCGCCAGCAGCTTGGAGGGGATGGGCACTGAAGCTTTCTTT. Full variable domain (rest looked up from reference TRBV5-1 and TRBJ1-1): KAGVTQTPRYLIKTRGQQVTLSCSPISGHRSVSWYQQTPGQGLQFLFEYFSETQRNKGNFPGRFSGRQFSNSRSEMNVSTLELGDSALYLCASSLEGMGTEAFFGQGTRLTVV.